This T cell receptor beta chain was retrieved from a study of blood T cells in healthy people across ages. It was with a sample-barcoded 5' primer and a J-beta primer mix that a second PCR of about 6 to 12 cycles was run. Using its own MiXCR run on the 5' RACE reads, TCRdb lists one record per CDR3 protein. This table has around 1.5 million distinct CDR3 sequences, almost 35% appearing once. There are a few counts of this clonotype. Germline lookup yields CDR1 DFQATT and CDR2 SNEGSKA (reference sequence). This CDR3 region has 15 residues. V lost 5 bases and J lost 7; bases outside the gene matches: 11.

The J gene is TRBJ1-6, the V gene TRBV20-1; 7 positions agree with TRBD1. This sequence was found in a woman between 25 and 40 years old in good health. Sequenced input: blood. The CDR3 here is CSAEKTGSENSPLHF. Here the CDR3 DNA reads TGCAGTGCTGAAAAGACAGGGTCGGAGAATTCACCCCTCCACTTT.